A single sample is the source of the 31 T cell receptor beta chains below, sequenced in a study of OX40 agonist ivuxolimab in advanced cancers. The protocol was immunoSEQ multiplex PCR, while the TCRdb copy is restricted to in-frame clones and leaves out a portion. The profile shows approximately 76,000 clones, approximately 85% of them singletons. Sequenced material: CD4+ or CD8+ T cells sorted from blood, taken in a trial of the OX40 agonist ivuxolimab. All receptors derive from an adult with an advanced solid tumor such as melanoma, head and neck, liver or kidney cancer.

The chain is built from TRBV7-2 and TRBJ2-5, with D uncertain. The CDR3 extends over 13 amino acids. CDR1 is SGHTA, CDR2 FQGNSA, per germline. Trimming removed 4 bases at V and 5 bases at J, with 11 bases between. CDR3 nucleotide sequence: TGTGCCAGCAGCTCGTACCCGCGGGAGACCCAGTACTTC. This codes for CASSSYPRETQYF.

The rearrangement joins TRBV11-2 to TRBJ1-1; 7 bases line up with TRBD1. Germline CDR1 is SGHAT and CDR2 is FQNNGV. The ends lost 5 bases at V and 1 base at J; junction bases unmatched: 7. CDR3 length: 15 residues. The CDR3 nucleotides read TGTGCCAGCAGCCCAACAGGGGTAAAGAACACTGAAGCTTTCTTT. This sequence encodes CASSPTGVKNTEAFF.

The rearrangement joins TRBV7-3 to TRBJ2-2; D might be TRBD1 (5 bases). V lost 5 bases to trimming and J lost 5 bases, with 15 bases between them. Germline-derived CDR1 and CDR2 are SGHTA and FQGTGA. The CDR3 extends over 15 amino acids. The CDR3 loop is CASSPQGMRTGELFF. For the CDR3, the DNA is TGTGCCAGCAGCCCCCAGGGTATGCGGACCGGGGAGCTGTTTTTT.

A word on this clone: One end of the junction fails to match germline, which may point to a read error. The same CDR3 also results from other DNA sequences found in this sample. The rearrangement uses TRBV6-5 and TRBJ1-2, with a weak D call TRBD1 (5 bases). This CDR3 is built from 15 residues. Germline loops: CDR1 MNHEY, CDR2 SVGAGI. CDR3 in DNA: TGTGCCAGCAGTTACTCGGTTCCAGGATTGCAGGGCTATACCTTC. Amino acids: CASSYSVPGLQGYTF.

This sequence joins TRBV5-6 and TRBJ1-6; possibly TRBD1 for D (5 bases). CDR1 and CDR2 from the germline V gene are SGHDT and YYEEEE. V dropped 5 bases and J dropped 8 bases, with 17 bases sitting between them. The CDR3 totals 15 residues. The chain's CDR3 is CASRVDGLGDSPLHF. Written as DNA, the CDR3 is TGTGCCAGCAGGGTGGACGGGCTGGGGGATTCACCCCTCCACTTT. Looking up the rest from reference TRBV5-6 and TRBJ1-6 gives the full variable domain: DAGVTQSPTHLIKTRGQQVTLRCSPKSGHDTVSWYQQALGQGPQFIFQYYEEEERQRGNFPDRFSGHQFPNYSSELNVNALLLGDSALYLCASRVDGLGDSPLHFGNGTRLTVT.

This chain connects TRBV2 to TRBJ1-4; no firm D call. V lost 6 bases to trimming and J lost 3 bases, with 14 bases between them. This CDR3 region has 15 residues. The germline V gene encodes CDR1 SNHLY and CDR2 FYNNEI. The CDR3 spells CASRDTAVANEKLFF. The CDR3 DNA follows: TGTGCCAGCAGAGACACGGCAGTCGCTAATGAAAAACTGTTTTTT.

To note about this clone: This clone may be a read error of a much larger clone one base away. The V call is TRBV20-1, the J call TRBJ1-1; D is unresolved. CDR1 is DFQATT, CDR2 SNEGSKA, per germline (reference sequence). V was cut by 0 bases and J by 11 bases, with 10 bases left in between. This CDR3 comprises 11 residues. CDR3 in amino acids: CSARDVGEAFF. In DNA form, the CDR3 reads TGCAGTGCTAGAGATGTCGGGGAGGCTTTCTTT.

This rearrangement joins TRBV27 to TRBJ2-1; D is ambiguous. The germline V and J ends were trimmed by 0 bases and 2 bases, with 5 bases remaining between them. Germline assignment: CDR1 MNHEY and CDR2 SMNVEV (reference sequence). The CDR3 is 14 amino acids. As DNA, the CDR3 is TGTGCCAGCAGTTTATCACATACCTACAATGAGCAGTTCTTC. Amino acids: CASSLSHTYNEQFF.

This chain joins TRBV2 and TRBJ1-2, with 7 nucleotides matching TRBD1. V lost 5 bases and J lost 6; bases outside the gene matches: 6. The CDR3 covers 13 residues. Germline V CDR1 and CDR2: SNHLY, FYNNEI. The CDR3 is CASSQQGIDGYTF. CDR3 in DNA: TGTGCCAGCAGTCAACAGGGGATCGATGGCTACACCTTC.

The V call is TRBV5-1, the J call TRBJ1-4, with 11 bases fitting TRBD1. Germline CDR1 SGHRS, CDR2 YFSETQ. Trimming cost V 4 bases and J 10 bases; bases outside gene matches: 12. The CDR3 is 16 amino acids. The CDR3 reads CASSRGTDRGQGKLFF. The CDR3 nucleotides are TGCGCCAGCAGCCGAGGGACGGACAGGGGGCAAGGAAAACTGTTTTTT.

This CDR3 reads CASSSQRGSSYEQYF. DNA of the CDR3: TGTGCCAGCAGCTCCCAGCGGGGGAGCTCCTACGAGCAGTACTTC. The V gene is TRBV7-8, the J gene TRBJ2-7; 8 bases are a match to TRBD2. V lost 4 bases and J lost 0; bases outside the gene matches: 5. CDR1 and CDR2 (germline): SGHVS, FQNEAQ. CDR3 length: 15 residues.

The J gene is TRBJ2-2, the V gene TRBV9; TRBD2 matches 7 bases. The V gene end was trimmed by 0 bases and the J gene end by 6 bases; junction bases not matched to a gene: 2. The CDR3 has 14 residues. Germline CDR1 SGDLS, CDR2 YYNGEE. This CDR3 is CASSVVAGAGELFF. Written as DNA, the CDR3 is TGTGCCAGCAGCGTAGTTGCGGGGGCCGGGGAGCTGTTTTTT.

The chain couples TRBV7-9 to TRBJ1-2; 10 bases align to TRBD1. CDR3 size: 16 residues. Looked up from germline, CDR1 is SEHNR and CDR2 is FQNEAQ (reference sequence). The ends lost 5 bases at V and 8 bases at J; junction bases unmatched: 14. In DNA form, the CDR3 reads TGTGCCAGCAGCCGGAGTCCCGGGACAGGGGCAGGAGGCTACACCTTC. Residues: CASSRSPGTGAGGYTF.

This clone was recorded only once. The rearrangement links TRBV9 to TRBJ2-3, with D possibly matching TRBD2 (6 bases). The CDR3 runs to 15 residues. V lost 0 bases and J 2 bases, leaving 10 bases between the germline ends. Germline V gene lookup returns CDR1 SGDLS and CDR2 YYNGEE. The CDR3 region has the DNA TGTGCCAGCAGCGTAGTTGCGGGGTCCACAGATACGCAGTATTTT. This sequence encodes CASSVVAGSTDTQYF.

The chain recombines TRBV2 with TRBJ1-3; D may be TRBD1 (6 bases). Germline CDR1 and CDR2: SNHLY and FYNNEI. CDR3 length: 14 residues. V gave up 5 bases and J gave up 1 base, with 9 bases separating them. Here the CDR3 DNA reads TGTGCCAGCAGTCGGGGGACATCTGGAAACACCATATATTTT. Its translation: CASSRGTSGNTIYF.

The chain is built from TRBV27 and TRBJ2-5; D remains unclear. Germline V gene lookup returns CDR1 MNHEY and CDR2 SMNVEV (reference sequence). The CDR3 has 12 residues. V dropped 6 bases and J dropped 2 bases, with 7 bases sitting between them. CDR3 nucleotide sequence: TGTGCCAGCAGGGGTGATCAAGAGACCCAGTACTTC. This translates into CASRGDQETQYF.

This chain uses TRBV10-1 with TRBJ1-3; 9 bases match TRBD1. Germline V gene sequence: CDR1 WNHNN, CDR2 SYGVQD (reference sequence). This CDR3 contains 17 residues. The trim removed 5 bases at V and 3 bases at J, leaving 11 bases unmatched. The CDR3 loop reads CASSRYGTGSLGNTIYF. The CDR3 DNA is TGCGCCAGCAGTCGTTATGGGACAGGGAGCCTTGGAAACACCATATATTTT.

The chain employs TRBV5-4 and TRBJ2-1; D may be TRBD1 (5 bases). Trimming removed 4 bases from V and 10 bases from J, with 15 bases in between. The CDR3 contains 13 residues. The germline V gene has CDR1 SGHNT and CDR2 YYREEE (reference sequence). This CDR3 reads CASSRLGDGEQFF. In DNA form, the CDR3 reads TGTGCCAGCAGCCGTCTAGGGGATGGCGAGCAGTTCTTC.

This clone was recorded a few times. CDR3 sequence: CASRRQDVGELFF. In nucleotides, the CDR3 is TGTGCCAGCAGACGACAGGATGTCGGGGAGCTGTTTTTT. The rearrangement joins TRBV2 to TRBJ2-2, with a possible D match to TRBD1 (6 bases). Germline loops: CDR1 SNHLY, CDR2 FYNNEI. CDR3 length equals 13 residues. V lost 6 bases and J lost 7, with 12 bases in between. Filled out from reference TRBV2 and TRBJ2-2, the complete variable domain reads EPEVTQTPSHQVTQMGQEVILRCVPISNHLYFYWYRQILGQKVEFLVSFYNNEISEKSEIFDDQFSVERPDGSNFTLKIRSTKLEDSAMYFCASRRQDVGELFFGEGSRLTVL.

The chain carries TRBV30 and TRBJ1-3; D might be TRBD1 (5 bases). Germline CDR1 is GTSNPN and CDR2 is SVGIG (reference sequence). The CDR3 contains 12 residues. V lost 4 bases, J lost 2 bases, and 6 bases lay in between. In nucleotides, the CDR3 is TGTGCCTGGAAGGGGCCTGGAAACACCATATATTTT. Translated, it gives CAWKGPGNTIYF.

The V and J genes are TRBV7-2 and TRBJ2-1; 7 bases align to TRBD2. Losses at the gene ends were 1 base for V and 4 bases for J; bases not matched to a gene: 7. The V gene's germline CDR1 is SGHTA and CDR2 FQGNSA. This CDR3 is built from 16 residues. The CDR3 protein is CASSLVGGGTYNEQFF. CDR3 in DNA: TGTGCCAGCAGCTTAGTCGGCGGGGGAACGTACAATGAGCAGTTCTTC. The full variable domain, its missing parts supplied by reference TRBV7-2 and TRBJ2-1, is GAGVSQSPSNKVTEKGKDVELRCDPISGHTALYWYRQSLGQGLEFLIYFQGNSAPDKSGLPSDRFSAERTGGSVSTLTIQRTQQEDSAVYLCASSLVGGGTYNEQFFGPGTRLTVL.

This sequence joins TRBV9 and TRBJ1-2, with 11 bases identical to TRBD1. The ends lost 0 bases at V and 4 bases at J; junction bases unmatched: 5. Per the germline V gene, CDR1 is SGDLS and CDR2 is YYNGEE. This CDR3 is built from 16 residues. The CDR3 sequence is CASSVGRTGGFYGYTF. The CDR3 coding sequence is TGTGCCAGCAGCGTAGGCCGGACAGGGGGCTTCTATGGCTACACCTTC. The full variable domain, rest sourced from reference TRBV9 and TRBJ1-2, is DSGVTQTPKHLITATGQRVTLRCSPRSGDLSVYWYQQSLDQGLQFLIQYYNGEERAKGNILERFSAQQFPDLHSELNLSSLELGDSALYFCASSVGRTGGFYGYTFGSGTRLTVV.

The gene calls are TRBV19 and TRBJ2-6, with D perhaps TRBD1 (6 bases). CDR1 is LNHDA and CDR2 is SQIVND in the germline V gene (reference sequence). The V end lost 5 bases, the J end lost 2 bases, and 13 bases lay between the germline ends. The CDR3 covers 16 residues. The CDR3 DNA reads TGTGCCAGTAGTGACCAGGGACACACTGGGGCCAACGTCCTGACTTTC. Protein sequence: CASSDQGHTGANVLTF.

The V and J genes are TRBV7-9 and TRBJ1-1; 7 bases map to TRBD1. CDR1 and CDR2 from the germline V gene are SEHNR and FQNEAQ (reference sequence). J gave up 2 bases and V 6 bases, and 6 bases lay outside the gene matches. The CDR3 is 14 residues long. CDR3 in amino acids: CASSPRTGNTEAFF. The CDR3 DNA reads TGTGCCAGCAGTCCCCGGACAGGCAACACTGAAGCTTTCTTT.

The J gene is TRBJ2-3, the V gene TRBV11-2; the match to TRBD2 covers 11 bases. The V and J ends lost 5 bases and 6 bases, in that order; junction bases with no gene match: 7. Per germline, CDR1 SGHAT and CDR2 FQNNGV. The CDR3 spans 15 residues. The CDR3 bases are TGTGCCAGCAGCGGTAGCGGGGGGGCGAGGGATACGCAGTATTTT. Translating gives CASSGSGGARDTQYF.

This clone was counted between two and nine times. The chain links TRBV18 to TRBJ2-7; D might be TRBD2 (5 bases). The CDR3 consists of 12 residues. Germline V gives CDR1 KGHSH, CDR2 LQKENI. Trimming removed 4 bases from V and 4 bases from J, with 8 bases in between. The CDR3 here is CASSLTGYEQYF. In DNA, the CDR3 is TGTGCCAGCTCACTCACGGGATACGAGCAGTACTTC.

In this sample, this clone turned up once. V gene TRBV2 combines with J gene TRBJ2-2; D unresolved. The germline CDR1 and CDR2 sequences are SNHLY and FYNNEI. Trimming removed 6 bases at V and 0 bases at J, with 8 bases between. The CDR3 is 14 residues long. The CDR3 sequence: CASSLQTNTGELFF. CDR3 sequence (DNA): TGTGCCAGCAGCCTACAAACGAACACCGGGGAGCTGTTTTTT. Together with reference TRBV2 and TRBJ2-2, the CDR3 gives the full variable domain: EPEVTQTPSHQVTQMGQEVILRCVPISNHLYFYWYRQILGQKVEFLVSFYNNEISEKSEIFDDQFSVERPDGSNFTLKIRSTKLEDSAMYFCASSLQTNTGELFFGEGSRLTVL.

The gene calls are TRBV27 and TRBJ1-2, with TRBD1 identical over 7 bases. V lost 8 bases and J lost 2; bases outside the gene matches: 14. CDR3 length equals 16 residues. Germline values: CDR1 MNHEY, CDR2 SMNVEV (reference sequence). The CDR3 DNA reads TGTGCCAGCGCACGAACCAGGGACAGCGGGAACTATGGCTACACCTTC. Translated: CASARTRDSGNYGYTF.

This chain uses TRBV2 with TRBJ1-3, with D maybe TRBD1 (6 bases). V was clipped by 5 bases and J by 3 bases, with 17 bases between them. Germline values: CDR1 SNHLY, CDR2 FYNNEI. The CDR3 runs 16 residues. CDR3 nucleotides: TGTGCCAGCAGTCCTAGTACAGGGCTGTTTGGAAACACCATATATTTT. This gives the protein CASSPSTGLFGNTIYF.

This clone is a singleton in its sample. The CDR3 DNA reads TGTGCCATCAGTGGGAGACAGGGGGCGACTGGAAACACCATATATTTT. Translating gives CAISGRQGATGNTIYF. The J gene is TRBJ1-3, the V gene TRBV10-3; TRBD1 matches 10 bases. V shed 4 bases and J 2 bases; nucleotides not matched to a gene: 5. The V gene's germline CDR1 is ENHRY and CDR2 SYGVKD. The CDR3 is made up of 16 amino acids.

The chain links TRBV5-1 to TRBJ2-5, with 9 bases identical to TRBD2. Looked up from germline, CDR1 is SGHRS and CDR2 is YFSETQ. V lost 0 bases to trimming and J lost 5 bases; unmatched junction nucleotides: 8. This CDR3 has 16 residues. The CDR3 DNA follows: TGCGCCAGCAGCTTGGGTAGCGGGGGCGCTCAGGAGACCCAGTACTTC. Protein: CASSLGSGGAQETQYF.